Presented here are 4 T cell receptor beta chains from one specimen sequenced in a study of metastatic and nonmetastatic thyroid tumors. With MiXCR, TCRdb called clones anew from the PCR reads. The sample records 45,000 or so clones, approximately 15% being singletons. Every patient was untreated before thyroid surgery. The sequenced sample consisted of blood. Receptors were obtained from a female donor with papillary thyroid cancer or a benign thyroid nodule (not recorded which). Some clones in this sample may be carry-over from other donors' samples.

Comment on this clone: The junction departs from the called germline gene at one end, perhaps through a read error. This rearrangement joins TRBV6-1 to TRBJ1-5, with D perhaps matching TRBD1 (5 bases). Germline V gene data show CDR1 as MNHNS and CDR2 as SASEGT. The CDR3 has 12 amino acids. The CDR3 nucleotides read TGTGCCAGCAGTGAAGCTAGTGGGGCAGTGGATTTT. It yields the protein CASSEASGAVDF.

This clone was seen just once. The gene calls are TRBV5-1 and TRBJ2-3, with 9 bases that match TRBD1. This CDR3 has 16 residues. Germline V gene data show CDR1 as SGHRS and CDR2 as YFSETQ. The trim removed 0 bases at V and 3 bases at J, leaving 5 bases unmatched. CDR3 bases: TGCGCCAGCAGCTTGGAACAGGGGGCGCGAACAGATACGCAGTATTTT. Residues: CASSLEQGARTDTQYF.

This clone has ten or more counts. This sequence joins TRBV18 and TRBJ2-3; D unresolved. From germline, CDR1 is KGHSH and CDR2 LQKENI. The CDR3 is 15 residues long. The ends were cut back, 6 bases at V and 0 bases at J, with 13 bases in the middle. CDR3 bases: TGTGCCAGCTCTTCAGATATAGCTAGCACAGATACGCAGTATTTT. Protein: CASSSDIASTDTQYF.

At least ten counts were recorded for this clone. The chain carries TRBV9 and TRBJ1-2; D not certain. Germline V lookup: CDR1 SGDLS, CDR2 YYNGEE. Trimming stripped 0 bases from V and 6 bases from J, with 9 bases between. The CDR3 runs to 13 residues. CDR3 sequence (DNA): TGTGCCAGCAGCGTAGGGCGTTCGGATGGCTACACCTTC. Translation: CASSVGRSDGYTF.